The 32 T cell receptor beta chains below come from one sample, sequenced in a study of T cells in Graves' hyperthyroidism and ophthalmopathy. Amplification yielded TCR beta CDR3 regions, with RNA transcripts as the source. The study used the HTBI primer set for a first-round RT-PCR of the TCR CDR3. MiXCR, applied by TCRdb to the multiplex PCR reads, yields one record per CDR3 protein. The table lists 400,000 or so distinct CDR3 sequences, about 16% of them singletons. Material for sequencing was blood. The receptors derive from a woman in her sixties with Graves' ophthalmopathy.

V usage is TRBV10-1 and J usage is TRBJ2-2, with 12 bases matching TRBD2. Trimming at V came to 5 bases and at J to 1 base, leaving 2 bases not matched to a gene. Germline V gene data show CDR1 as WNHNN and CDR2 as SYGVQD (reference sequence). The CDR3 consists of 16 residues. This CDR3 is CASSRTSGKNTGELFF. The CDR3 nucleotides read TGCGCCAGCAGTCGGACTAGCGGGAAGAACACCGGGGAGCTGTTTTTT.

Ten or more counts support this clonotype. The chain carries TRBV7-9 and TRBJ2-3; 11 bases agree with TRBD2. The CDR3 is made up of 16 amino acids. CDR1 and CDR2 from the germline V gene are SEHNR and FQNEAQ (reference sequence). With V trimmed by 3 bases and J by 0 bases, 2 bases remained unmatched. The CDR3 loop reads CASSLGLADSTDTQYF. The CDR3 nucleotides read TGTGCCAGCAGCTTGGGACTAGCGGACAGCACAGATACGCAGTATTTT.

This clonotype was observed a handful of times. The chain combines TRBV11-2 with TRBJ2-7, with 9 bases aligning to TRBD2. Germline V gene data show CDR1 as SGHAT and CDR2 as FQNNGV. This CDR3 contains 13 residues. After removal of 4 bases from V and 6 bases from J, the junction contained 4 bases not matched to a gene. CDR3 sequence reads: CASSWAGGIEQYF. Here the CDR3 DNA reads TGTGCCAGCAGCTGGGCGGGAGGGATCGAGCAGTACTTC.

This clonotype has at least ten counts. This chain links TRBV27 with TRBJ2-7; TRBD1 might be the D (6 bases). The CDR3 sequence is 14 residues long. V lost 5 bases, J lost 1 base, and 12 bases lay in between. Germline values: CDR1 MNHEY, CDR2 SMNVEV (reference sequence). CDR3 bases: TGTGCCAGCAGTCGCACGACAGGTTCCTACGAGCAGTACTTC. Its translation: CASSRTTGSYEQYF.

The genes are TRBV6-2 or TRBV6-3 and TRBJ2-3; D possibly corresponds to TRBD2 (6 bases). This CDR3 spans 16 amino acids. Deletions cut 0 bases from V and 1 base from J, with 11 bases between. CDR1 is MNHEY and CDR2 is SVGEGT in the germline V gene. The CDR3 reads CASSYSVLAGTDTQYF. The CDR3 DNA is TGTGCCAGCAGTTACTCGGTATTAGCGGGCACAGATACGCAGTATTTT.

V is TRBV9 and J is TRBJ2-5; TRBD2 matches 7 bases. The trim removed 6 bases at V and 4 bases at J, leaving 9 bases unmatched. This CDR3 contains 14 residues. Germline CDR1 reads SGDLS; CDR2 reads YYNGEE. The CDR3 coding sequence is TGTGCCAGCACCTTGGGAGTAGCGGGAGAGACCCAGTACTTC. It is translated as CASTLGVAGETQYF. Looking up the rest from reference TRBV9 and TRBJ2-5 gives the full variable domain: DSGVTQTPKHLITATGQRVTLRCSPRSGDLSVYWYQQSLDQGLQFLIQYYNGEERAKGNILERFSAQQFPDLHSELNLSSLELGDSALYFCASTLGVAGETQYFGPGTRLLVL.

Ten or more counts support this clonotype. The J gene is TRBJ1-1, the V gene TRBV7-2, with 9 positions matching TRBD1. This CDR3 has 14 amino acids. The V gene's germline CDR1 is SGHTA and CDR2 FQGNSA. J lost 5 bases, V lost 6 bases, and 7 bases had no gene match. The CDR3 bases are TGTGCCAGCAGTTCACAGGGGGCTAGAACTGAAGCTTTCTTT. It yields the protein CASSSQGARTEAFF.

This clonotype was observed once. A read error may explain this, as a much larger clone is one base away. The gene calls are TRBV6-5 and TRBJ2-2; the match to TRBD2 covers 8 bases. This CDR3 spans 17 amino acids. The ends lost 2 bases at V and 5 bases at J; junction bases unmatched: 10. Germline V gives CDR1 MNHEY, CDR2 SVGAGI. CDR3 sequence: CASSYQGASGLTGELFF. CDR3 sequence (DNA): TGTGCCAGCAGTTACCAAGGGGCTAGCGGGTTAACCGGGGAGCTGTTTTTT.

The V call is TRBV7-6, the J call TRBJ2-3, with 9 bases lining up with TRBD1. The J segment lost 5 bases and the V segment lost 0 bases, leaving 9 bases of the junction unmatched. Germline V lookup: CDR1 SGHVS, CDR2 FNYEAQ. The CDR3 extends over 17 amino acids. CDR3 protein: CASSLAGQGRVEDTQYF. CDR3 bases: TGTGCCAGCAGCTTAGCGGGACAGGGTCGGGTTGAAGATACGCAGTATTTT.

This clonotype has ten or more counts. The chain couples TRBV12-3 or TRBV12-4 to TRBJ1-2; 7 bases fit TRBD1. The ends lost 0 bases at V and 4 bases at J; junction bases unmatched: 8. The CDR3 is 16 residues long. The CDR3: CASSLAGRTGGYGYTF. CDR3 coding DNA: TGTGCCAGCAGTTTAGCGGGGCGGACAGGAGGCTATGGCTACACCTTC.

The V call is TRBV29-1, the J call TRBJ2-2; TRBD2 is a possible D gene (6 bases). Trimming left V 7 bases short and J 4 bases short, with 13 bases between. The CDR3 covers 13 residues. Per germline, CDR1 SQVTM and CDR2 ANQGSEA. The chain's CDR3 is CSGRGLGTGELFF. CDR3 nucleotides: TGCAGCGGGAGGGGCTTGGGCACCGGGGAGCTGTTTTTT.

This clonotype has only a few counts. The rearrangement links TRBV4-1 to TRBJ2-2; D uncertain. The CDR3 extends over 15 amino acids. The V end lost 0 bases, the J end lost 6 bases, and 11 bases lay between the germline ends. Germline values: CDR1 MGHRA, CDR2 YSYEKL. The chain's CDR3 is CASSQERGVAGELFF. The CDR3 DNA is TGCGCCAGCAGCCAAGAACGCGGAGTCGCCGGGGAGCTGTTTTTT.

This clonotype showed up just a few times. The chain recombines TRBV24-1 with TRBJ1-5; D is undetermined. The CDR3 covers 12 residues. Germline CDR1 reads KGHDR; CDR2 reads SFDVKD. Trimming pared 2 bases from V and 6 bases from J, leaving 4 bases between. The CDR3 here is CATSDYGQPQHF. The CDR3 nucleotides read TGTGCCACCAGTGATTACGGTCAGCCCCAGCATTTT.

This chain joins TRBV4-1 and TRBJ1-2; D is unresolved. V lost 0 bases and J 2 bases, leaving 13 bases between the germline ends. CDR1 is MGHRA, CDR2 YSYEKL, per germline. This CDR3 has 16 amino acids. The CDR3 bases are TGCGCCAGCAGCCAAGATCGTGGCAGGCCCAACTATGGCTACACCTTC. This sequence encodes CASSQDRGRPNYGYTF.

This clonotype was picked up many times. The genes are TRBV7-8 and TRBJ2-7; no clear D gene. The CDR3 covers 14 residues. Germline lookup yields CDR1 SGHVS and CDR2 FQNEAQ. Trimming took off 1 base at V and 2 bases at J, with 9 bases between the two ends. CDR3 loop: CASSLGPATYEQYF. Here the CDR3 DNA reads TGTGCCAGCAGCTTAGGACCCGCGACCTACGAGCAGTACTTC.

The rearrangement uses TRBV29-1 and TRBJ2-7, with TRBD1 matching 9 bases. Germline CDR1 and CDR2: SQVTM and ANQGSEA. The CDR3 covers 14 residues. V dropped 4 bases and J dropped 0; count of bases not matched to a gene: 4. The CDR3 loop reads CSVVQGARSYEQYF. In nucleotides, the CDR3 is TGCAGCGTTGTACAGGGGGCGCGCTCCTACGAGCAGTACTTC.

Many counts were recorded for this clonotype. Here the CDR3 reads CASRQAGTGPYSPLHF. In nucleotides, the CDR3 is TGTGCCAGCAGGCAAGCCGGGACAGGGCCCTATTCACCCCTCCACTTT. This chain uses TRBV12-3 or TRBV12-4 with TRBJ1-6; 9 nucleotides match TRBD1. Trimming took 6 bases from V and 8 from J; bases not matched to a gene: 11. The CDR3 contains 16 residues.

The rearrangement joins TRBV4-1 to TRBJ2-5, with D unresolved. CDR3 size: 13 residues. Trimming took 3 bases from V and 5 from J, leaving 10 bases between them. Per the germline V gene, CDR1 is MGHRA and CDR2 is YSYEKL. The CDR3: CASSHRESETQYF. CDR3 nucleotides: TGCGCCAGCAGCCACCGAGAGTCGGAGACCCAGTACTTC.

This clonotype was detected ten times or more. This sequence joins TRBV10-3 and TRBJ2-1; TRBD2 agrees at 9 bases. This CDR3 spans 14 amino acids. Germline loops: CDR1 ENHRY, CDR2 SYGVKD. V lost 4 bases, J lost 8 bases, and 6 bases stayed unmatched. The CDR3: CAISGSSGSDEQFF. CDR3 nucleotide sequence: TGTGCCATCAGTGGGAGTAGCGGGAGCGATGAGCAGTTCTTC.

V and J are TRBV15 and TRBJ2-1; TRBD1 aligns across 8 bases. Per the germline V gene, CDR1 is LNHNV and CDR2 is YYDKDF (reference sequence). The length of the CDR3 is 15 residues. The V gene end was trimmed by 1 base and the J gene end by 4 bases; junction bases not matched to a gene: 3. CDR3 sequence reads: CATSRGGTGYNEQFF. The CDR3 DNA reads TGTGCCACCAGCAGAGGCGGGACAGGATACAATGAGCAGTTCTTC.

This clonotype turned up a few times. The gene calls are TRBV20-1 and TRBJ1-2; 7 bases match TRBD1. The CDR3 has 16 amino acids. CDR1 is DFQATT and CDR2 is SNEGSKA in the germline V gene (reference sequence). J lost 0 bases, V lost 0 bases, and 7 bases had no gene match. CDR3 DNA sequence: TGCAGTGCTAGAGACAAGAGGACAGGAGCTAACTATGGCTACACCTTC. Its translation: CSARDKRTGANYGYTF.

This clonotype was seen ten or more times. As DNA, the CDR3 is TGTGCCAGCCAATCGGGGGATACGCAGTATTTT. The encoded protein is CASQSGDTQYF. The genes are TRBV28 and TRBJ2-3, with a weak D call TRBD2 (5 bases). Germline V lookup: CDR1 MDHEN, CDR2 SYDVKM. Deletions cut 8 bases from V and 6 bases from J, with 9 bases between. The CDR3 loop spans 11 amino acids.

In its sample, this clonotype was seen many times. The DNA of the CDR3 is TGTGCCAGCAGTTTATCCCCGACAGGGAGGACTGAAGCTTTCTTT. It specifies CASSLSPTGRTEAFF. The chain links TRBV28 to TRBJ1-1; 7 nucleotides match TRBD1. V trimming: 1 base; J trimming: 5 bases; junction bases outside the gene matches: 7. There are 15 residues in the CDR3. Germline V gene data show CDR1 as MDHEN and CDR2 as SYDVKM.

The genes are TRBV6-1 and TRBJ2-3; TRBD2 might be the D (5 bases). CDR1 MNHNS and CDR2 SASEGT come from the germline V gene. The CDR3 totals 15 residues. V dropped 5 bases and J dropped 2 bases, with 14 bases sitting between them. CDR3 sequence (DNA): TGTGCCAGCAGTCCCAAGCGGCCTACCACAGATACGCAGTATTTT. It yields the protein CASSPKRPTTDTQYF.

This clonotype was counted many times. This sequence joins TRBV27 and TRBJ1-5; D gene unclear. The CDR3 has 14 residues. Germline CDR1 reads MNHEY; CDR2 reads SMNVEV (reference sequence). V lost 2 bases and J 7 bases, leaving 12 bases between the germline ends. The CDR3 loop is CASSLTSVLQPQHF. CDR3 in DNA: TGTGCCAGCAGTTTAACGTCAGTTCTACAGCCCCAGCATTTT.

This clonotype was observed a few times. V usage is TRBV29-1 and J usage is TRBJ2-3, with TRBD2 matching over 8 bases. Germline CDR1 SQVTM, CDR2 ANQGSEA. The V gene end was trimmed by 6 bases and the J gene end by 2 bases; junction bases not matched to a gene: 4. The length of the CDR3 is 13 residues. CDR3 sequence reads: CSVTSDNTDTQYF. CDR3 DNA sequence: TGCAGCGTGACTAGCGACAACACAGATACGCAGTATTTT.

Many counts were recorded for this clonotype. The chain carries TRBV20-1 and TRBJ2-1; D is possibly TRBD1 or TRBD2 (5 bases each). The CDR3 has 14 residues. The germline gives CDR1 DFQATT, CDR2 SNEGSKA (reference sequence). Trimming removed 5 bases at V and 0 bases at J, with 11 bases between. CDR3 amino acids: CSAEGYGSYNEQFF. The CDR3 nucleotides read TGCAGTGCTGAGGGGTACGGCTCCTACAATGAGCAGTTCTTC.

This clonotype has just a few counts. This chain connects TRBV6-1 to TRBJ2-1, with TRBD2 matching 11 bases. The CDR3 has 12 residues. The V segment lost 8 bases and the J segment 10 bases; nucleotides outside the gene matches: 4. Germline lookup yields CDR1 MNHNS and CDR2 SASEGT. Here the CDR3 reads CASGTSGFEQFF. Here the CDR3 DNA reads TGTGCCAGCGGGACTAGCGGTTTCGAGCAGTTCTTC.

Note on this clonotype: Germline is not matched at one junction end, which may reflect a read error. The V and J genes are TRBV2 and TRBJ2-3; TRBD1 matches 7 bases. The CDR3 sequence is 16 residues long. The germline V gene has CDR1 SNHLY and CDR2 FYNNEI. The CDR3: CASSEGPRGRPDTQYF. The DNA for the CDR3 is TGCGCCAGCAGTGAAGGGCCGAGGGGGCGCCCAGATACGCAGTATTTT.

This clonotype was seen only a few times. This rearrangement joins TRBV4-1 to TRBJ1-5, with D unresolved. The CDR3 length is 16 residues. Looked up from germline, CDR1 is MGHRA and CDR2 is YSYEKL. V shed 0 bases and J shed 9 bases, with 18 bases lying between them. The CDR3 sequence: CASSQDFVQPHPPQHF. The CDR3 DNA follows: TGCGCCAGCAGCCAAGACTTTGTACAGCCTCATCCGCCCCAGCATTTT.

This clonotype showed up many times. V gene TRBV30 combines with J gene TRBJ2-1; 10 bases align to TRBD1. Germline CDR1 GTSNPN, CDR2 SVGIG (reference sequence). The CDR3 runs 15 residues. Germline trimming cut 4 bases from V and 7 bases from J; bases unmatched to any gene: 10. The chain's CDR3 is CAWTAGGQGPNEQFF. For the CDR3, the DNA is TGTGCCTGGACCGCTGGGGGACAGGGGCCGAATGAGCAGTTCTTC. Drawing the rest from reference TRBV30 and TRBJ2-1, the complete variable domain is SQTIHQWPATLVQPVGSPLSLECTVEGTSNPNLYWYRQAAGRGLQLLFYSVGIGQISSEVPQNLSASRPQDRQFILSSKKLLLSDSGFYLCAWTAGGQGPNEQFFGPGTRLTVL.

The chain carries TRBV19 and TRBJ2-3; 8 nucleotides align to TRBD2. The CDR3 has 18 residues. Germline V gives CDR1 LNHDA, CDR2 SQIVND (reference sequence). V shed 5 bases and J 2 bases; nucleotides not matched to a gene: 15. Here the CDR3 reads CASSSRRTSQGYTDTQYF. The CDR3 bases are TGTGCCAGTAGTTCCCGGCGGACTAGCCAGGGATACACAGATACGCAGTATTTT. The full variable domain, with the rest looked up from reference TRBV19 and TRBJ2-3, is DGGITQSPKYLFRKEGQNVTLSCEQNLNHDAMYWYRQDPGQGLRLIYYSQIVNDFQKGDIAEGYSVSREKKESFPLTVTSAQKNPTAFYLCASSSRRTSQGYTDTQYFGPGTRLTVL.